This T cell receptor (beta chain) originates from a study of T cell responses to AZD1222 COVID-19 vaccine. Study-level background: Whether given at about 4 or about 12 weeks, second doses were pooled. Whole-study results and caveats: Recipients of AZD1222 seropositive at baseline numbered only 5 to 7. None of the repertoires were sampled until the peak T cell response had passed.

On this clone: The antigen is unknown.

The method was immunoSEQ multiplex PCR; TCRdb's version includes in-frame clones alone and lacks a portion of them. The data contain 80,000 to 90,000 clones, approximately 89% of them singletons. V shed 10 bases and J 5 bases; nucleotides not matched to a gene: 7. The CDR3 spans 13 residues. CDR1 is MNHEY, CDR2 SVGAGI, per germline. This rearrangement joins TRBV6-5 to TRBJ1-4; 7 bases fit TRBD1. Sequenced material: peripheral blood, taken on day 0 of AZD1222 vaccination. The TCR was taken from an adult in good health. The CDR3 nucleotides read TGTGCCACCTCAGGGGGGAGGAATGAAAAACTGTTTTTT. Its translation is CATSGGRNEKLFF.